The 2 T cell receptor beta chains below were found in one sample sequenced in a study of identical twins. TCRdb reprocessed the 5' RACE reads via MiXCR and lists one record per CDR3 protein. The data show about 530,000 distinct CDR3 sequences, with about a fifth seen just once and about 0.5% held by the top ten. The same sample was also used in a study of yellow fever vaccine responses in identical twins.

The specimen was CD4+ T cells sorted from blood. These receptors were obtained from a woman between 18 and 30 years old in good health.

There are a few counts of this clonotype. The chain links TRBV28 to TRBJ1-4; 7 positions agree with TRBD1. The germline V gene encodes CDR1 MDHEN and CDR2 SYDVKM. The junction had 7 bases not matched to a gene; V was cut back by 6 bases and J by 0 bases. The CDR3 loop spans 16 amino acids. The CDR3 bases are TGTGCCAGCAGCTCATCAGGGGGAGCAACTAATGAAAAACTGTTTTTT. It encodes CASSSSGGATNEKLFF.

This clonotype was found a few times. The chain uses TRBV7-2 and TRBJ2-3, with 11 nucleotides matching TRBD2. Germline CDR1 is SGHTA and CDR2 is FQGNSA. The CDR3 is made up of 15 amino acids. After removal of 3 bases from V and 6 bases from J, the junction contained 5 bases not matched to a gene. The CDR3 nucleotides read TGTGCCAGCAGCTTGACTAGCGGGGTTGGGGATACGCAGTATTTT. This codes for CASSLTSGVGDTQYF.